Presented here are 16 T cell receptor beta chains from one specimen sequenced in a study of blood T cell repertoires in COVID-19. Using immunoSEQ multiplex PCR, the repertoire was profiled, and TCRdb retains in-frame clones only, with some absent. The data show about 360,000 clones, with 86% seen just once and under 8.5% held by the top ten. Sequencing input: peripheral blood. The receptor source for this set is a woman in her fifties or sixties with COVID-19, enrolled during active disease.

The V gene is TRBV27, the J gene TRBJ2-3; the match to TRBD2 covers 10 bases. Losses at the gene ends were 3 bases for V and 5 bases for J; bases not matched to a gene: 8. The CDR3 extends over 16 amino acids. Germline lookup yields CDR1 MNHEY and CDR2 SMNVEV (reference sequence). The CDR3 is CASSFLSGGAQDTQYF. CDR3 DNA: TGTGCCAGCAGTTTTCTCAGCGGGGGGGCTCAAGATACGCAGTATTTT.

CDR3 coding DNA: TGCGCCAGCAGCAAACTGGGGGAGGATAGCGGGGAGCTGTTTTTT. Residues: CASSKLGEDSGELFF. The V and J genes are TRBV5-1 and TRBJ2-2; perhaps TRBD2 as D (6 bases). This CDR3 has 15 amino acids. The V end lost 4 bases, the J end lost 7 bases, and 17 bases lay between the germline ends. From germline, CDR1 is SGHRS and CDR2 YFSETQ. The variable domain in full, completed from reference TRBV5-1 and TRBJ2-2, reads KAGVTQTPRYLIKTRGQQVTLSCSPISGHRSVSWYQQTPGQGLQFLFEYFSETQRNKGNFPGRFSGRQFSNSRSEMNVSTLELGDSALYLCASSKLGEDSGELFFGEGSRLTVL.

This CDR3 reads CASSALQGAYNEQFF. The CDR3 nucleotides are TGTGCCAGCAGCGCCCTACAGGGGGCCTACAATGAGCAGTTCTTC. The J gene is TRBJ2-1, the V gene TRBV7-3, with 8 bases aligning to TRBD1. From germline, CDR1 is SGHTA and CDR2 FQGTGA. This CDR3 comprises 15 residues. V lost 5 bases, J lost 2 bases, and 5 bases stayed unmatched.

The chain links TRBV7-2 to TRBJ1-2; unclear D gene. The germline CDR1 and CDR2 sequences are SGHTA and FQGNSA. The CDR3 spans 17 residues. V was clipped by 1 base and J by 0 bases, with 15 bases between them. The CDR3 here is CASSLVTSTTANYGYTF. DNA for the CDR3: TGTGCCAGCAGCTTAGTGACAAGTACCACGGCTAACTATGGCTACACCTTC.

The rearrangement uses TRBV5-6 and TRBJ1-1; TRBD1 is a possible D gene (6 bases). The germline V and J ends were trimmed by 6 bases and 1 base, with 13 bases remaining between them. The CDR3 covers 14 residues. Germline V gives CDR1 SGHDT, CDR2 YYEEEE. DNA of the CDR3: TGTGCCAGCACCTACAGGGCCGCGAACACTGAAGCTTTCTTT. This codes for CASTYRAANTEAFF.

This chain uses TRBV6-5 with TRBJ1-1; D not resolved. Trimming cost V 11 bases and J 3 bases, with 7 bases left between them. From germline, CDR1 is MNHEY and CDR2 SVGAGI. The CDR3 has 10 residues. CDR3 coding DNA: TGTGCCCACACAGACACTGAAGCTTTCTTT. Protein sequence: CAHTDTEAFF.

This rearrangement joins TRBV9 to TRBJ2-1; 8 nucleotides match TRBD1. The CDR3 extends over 17 amino acids. Germline V lookup: CDR1 SGDLS, CDR2 YYNGEE. Losses at the gene ends were 3 bases for V and 5 bases for J; bases not matched to a gene: 13. DNA for the CDR3: TGTGCCAGCAGCGAGCCACGACAGGGGACGACAGACAATGAGCAGTTCTTC. This translates into CASSEPRQGTTDNEQFF.

V is TRBV3-1 (or the pseudogene TRBV3-2) and J is TRBJ2-1; D is possibly TRBD2 (7 bases). Looked up from germline, CDR1 is LGHDT and CDR2 is YNNKEL (reference sequence). This CDR3 region has 12 residues. V shed 8 bases and J shed 8 bases, with 13 bases lying between them. The CDR3, as DNA: TGTGCCAGCGGGGGGGGCCCTGATGAGCAGTTCTTC. Translating gives CASGGGPDEQFF.

This chain joins TRBV7-9 and TRBJ1-1; the D gene is possibly TRBD1 (6 bases). The germline V gene has CDR1 SEHNR and CDR2 FQNEAQ (reference sequence). The CDR3 totals 16 residues. Trimming shortened V by 0 bases and J by 2 bases, and 13 bases separated the two germline ends. CDR3 sequence (DNA): TGTGCCAGCAGCTTAGCGCATGGGGGCGCCAACACTGAAGCTTTCTTT. Translating gives CASSLAHGGANTEAFF. Together with reference TRBV7-9 and TRBJ1-1, the CDR3 gives the full variable domain: DTGVSQNPRHKITKRGQNVTFRCDPISEHNRLYWYRQTLGQGPEFLTYFQNEAQLEKSRLLSDRFSAERPKGSFSTLEIQRTEQGDSAMYLCASSLAHGGANTEAFFGQGTRLTVV.

The CDR3 sequence: CASSISFWDRGRNQPQHF. The CDR3 DNA reads TGTGCCAGTAGTATAAGTTTCTGGGACAGGGGGCGCAATCAGCCCCAGCATTTT. This chain links TRBV19 with TRBJ1-5, with 12 bases lining up with TRBD1. From germline, CDR1 is LNHDA and CDR2 SQIVND (reference sequence). This CDR3 spans 18 amino acids. V lost 2 bases to trimming and J lost 2 bases; unmatched junction nucleotides: 7.

The V and J genes are TRBV30 and TRBJ1-1, with a tentative D call TRBD1 (5 bases). With 5 bases removed from V and 11 bases from J, the gap between germline ends came to 12 bases. Germline loops: CDR1 GTSNPN, CDR2 SVGIG (reference sequence). The CDR3 has 10 residues. CDR3 DNA: TGTGCCTGGTCGGGGGGTCAGGCTTTCTTT. Its protein is CAWSGGQAFF.

The rearrangement uses TRBV5-4 and TRBJ1-6, with TRBD1 matching 11 bases. V dropped 4 bases and J dropped 6; count of bases not matched to a gene: 6. The CDR3 has 16 residues. Looked up from germline, CDR1 is SGHNT and CDR2 is YYREEE (reference sequence). CDR3 sequence (DNA): TGTGCCAGCAGCGGCGGGACAGGGGGGCTTAATTCACCCCTCCACTTT. This codes for CASSGGTGGLNSPLHF. The full variable domain, with the rest looked up from reference TRBV5-4 and TRBJ1-6, is ETGVTQSPTHLIKTRGQQVTLRCSSQSGHNTVSWYQQALGQGPQFIFQYYREEENGRGNFPPRFSGLQFPNYSSELNVNALELDDSALYLCASSGGTGGLNSPLHFGNGTRLTVT.

The rearrangement links TRBV6-5 to TRBJ1-3, with D uncertain. Germline V gene data show CDR1 as MNHEY and CDR2 as SVGAGI. This CDR3 has 15 amino acids. V lost 2 bases to trimming and J lost 2 bases, with 10 bases between them. CDR3 nucleotide sequence: TGTGCCAGCAGTTACCGGTCGAATACTGGAAACACCATATATTTT. Its protein product is CASSYRSNTGNTIYF.

The genes are TRBV2 and TRBJ1-2; D not certain. Per germline, CDR1 SNHLY and CDR2 FYNNEI. Trimming took off 1 base at V and 0 bases at J, with 12 bases between the two ends. The CDR3 covers 16 residues. CDR3 DNA sequence: TGTGCCAGCAGTGAAGTCAGCAGGCCTGCTAACTATGGCTACACCTTC. Protein: CASSEVSRPANYGYTF.

The chain employs TRBV7-8 and TRBJ2-3; D is perhaps TRBD1 (6 bases). Germline V CDR1 and CDR2: SGHVS, FQNEAQ. CDR3 length: 14 amino acids. V was clipped by 5 bases and J by 5 bases, with 14 bases between them. The CDR3 protein is CASSDRISRDTQYF. DNA of the CDR3: TGTGCCAGCAGCGACAGGATTTCGAGAGATACGCAGTATTTT.

This clone was picked up one time. The V call is TRBV7-9, the J call TRBJ1-2; 8 bases are shared with TRBD1. The CDR3 has 15 amino acids. V lost 5 bases, J lost 5 bases, and 10 bases stayed unmatched. The germline V gene encodes CDR1 SEHNR and CDR2 FQNEAQ (reference sequence). The CDR3 here is CASSAPGQVLYGYTF. In DNA form, the CDR3 reads TGTGCCAGCAGCGCCCCGGGACAGGTACTTTATGGCTACACCTTC.